The T cell receptor (beta chain) under discussion was sequenced for a study of blood T cell repertoires in COVID-19. Study as a whole: The United States, Italy and Spain were the sources of the acute and convalescent COVID-19 samples.

CDR1 and CDR2 from the germline V gene are ENHRY and SYGVKD. Trimming removed 5 bases from V and 7 bases from J; junction bases left unmatched: 9. This CDR3 contains 14 residues. Profiling relied on immunoSEQ multiplex PCR, and the TCRdb table lists in-frame clones only, not all of them. Here the sample spans 150,000 to 200,000 clones, about nine tenths being singletons. The clonotype comes from a man aged 65-85 years with active or convalescent COVID-19. The sequenced sample was peripheral blood. The chain combines TRBV10-3 with TRBJ1-1; 8 bases agree with TRBD1. CDR3: CAISLGQGDSEAFF. The CDR3 coding sequence is TGTGCCATCAGTCTTGGACAGGGAGACAGTGAAGCTTTCTTT.